This entry features one TCR beta chain sequence. Germline V CDR1 and CDR2: KGHSH, LQKENI. Between the trimmed V and J ends, which lost 2 bases and 0 bases, there was a span of 14 bases. The length of the CDR3 is 17 residues. Original processing methods: Reference gene primers were amplified, and this amplification served to estimate nucleated cell counts. Some clones are missing from TCRdb's copy, which holds only in-frame ones; the method was immunoSEQ multiplex PCR. D and trimming were read from the DNA, whereas the V and J calls and clone size are those reported in that table. The data show about 170,000 clones, 65% to 85% seen once. The data are from a study of blood T cell repertoires in COVID-19. Turning to the study itself: Donors in the United States, Italy and Spain gave samples during acute or convalescent COVID-19. PBMCs, B-cell-depleted T cells, or T cells provided the cDNA or gDNA that made up the material.

The V gene is TRBV18, the J gene TRBJ1-5, with D maybe TRBD1 (5 bases). The receptor was derived from a man between 65 and 80 years old with active or convalescent COVID-19. Sequenced: peripheral blood. The CDR3 is CASSPGRGRISNQPQHF. DNA of the CDR3: TGTGCCAGCTCACCAGGGAGGGGACGGATTAGCAATCAGCCCCAGCATTTT.